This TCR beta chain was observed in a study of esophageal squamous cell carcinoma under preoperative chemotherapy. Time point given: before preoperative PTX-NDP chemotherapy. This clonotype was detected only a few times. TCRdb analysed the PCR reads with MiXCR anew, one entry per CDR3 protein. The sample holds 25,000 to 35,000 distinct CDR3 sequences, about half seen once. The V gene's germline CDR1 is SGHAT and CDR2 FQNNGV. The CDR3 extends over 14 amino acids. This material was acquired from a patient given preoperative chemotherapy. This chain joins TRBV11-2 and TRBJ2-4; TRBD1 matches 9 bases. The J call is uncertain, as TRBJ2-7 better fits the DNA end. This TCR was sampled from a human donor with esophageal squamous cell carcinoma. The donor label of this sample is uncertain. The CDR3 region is CASSPGTGTYEQYF. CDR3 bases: TGTGCCAGCAGCCCCGGGACAGGGACATACGAGCAGTACTTC.